Presented here are 20 T cell receptor beta chains from one specimen sequenced in a study of PD-1 blockade in classical Hodgkin lymphoma (TCRdb year 2020). Library prep was done by the immunoSEQ multiplex PCR assay. Sourced from immuneACCESS, this table was stored by TCRdb with only in-frame sequences that have V and J called. A share of the clones is absent; for the studies checked, an unresolved V gene accounts for under half, and the remainder has no known explanation. This sample is represented by roughly 60,000 clones; roughly 90% of them were singletons. 9.7% of the sample is in the top ten clones. The intended sense of this specimen's time point label: cycle 1 day 1 (C1D1), immediately before nivolumab initiation. All trial patients had relapsed after autologous stem cell transplantation, with cohorts A, B and C differing in prior brentuximab vedotin exposure. Sequenced material: peripheral blood mononuclear cells (PBMCs), taken at baseline. These receptors were obtained from a human donor with classical Hodgkin lymphoma.

The rearrangement links TRBV18 to TRBJ1-2, with TRBD1 matching 7 bases. Germline CDR1 KGHSH, CDR2 LQKENI. The CDR3 is 15 residues long. V gave up 3 bases and J gave up 7 bases; unmatched junction bases: 11. DNA for the CDR3: TGTGCCAGCTCACCCGTATCAGGGGGTTTGAGTGGCTACACCTTC. Protein product: CASSPVSGGLSGYTF.

This clone turned up a few times. The chain joins TRBV13 to TRBJ2-7; TRBD2 aligns across 8 bases. The CDR3 is 13 residues long. The V gene's germline CDR1 is PRHDT and CDR2 FYEKMQ (reference sequence). Unmatched junction bases numbered 10, after V lost 8 bases and J lost 7 bases. CDR3 DNA: TGTGCCAGCGTAGCGCCCGGGACTAGGGAGCAGTACTTC. It encodes CASVAPGTREQYF.

A few counts support this clone. The gene calls are TRBV7-8 and TRBJ2-7, with 13 bases lining up with TRBD2. Germline V CDR1 and CDR2: SGHVS, FQNEAQ. Losses at the gene ends were 0 bases for V and 8 bases for J; bases not matched to a gene: 13. The CDR3 spans 18 residues. The chain's CDR3 is CASSLAQGGTSGATKQYF. Here the CDR3 DNA reads TGTGCCAGCAGCTTAGCACAGGGGGGGACTAGCGGGGCAACGAAGCAGTACTTC.

The chain has TRBV7-9 and TRBJ2-5, with D unresolved. Between the trimmed V and J ends, which lost 2 bases and 2 bases, there was a span of 6 bases. Looked up from germline, CDR1 is SEHNR and CDR2 is FQNEAQ (reference sequence). The CDR3 length is 13 residues. DNA of the CDR3: TGTGCCAGCAGCTTATCAGAACAAGAGACCCAGTACTTC. It encodes CASSLSEQETQYF.

The chain combines TRBV5-4 with TRBJ2-2, with 7 bases matching TRBD1. V was pared by 0 bases and J by 6 bases, with 2 bases of the junction left unmatched. The CDR3 is 14 amino acids. The V gene's germline CDR1 is SGHNT and CDR2 YYREEE (reference sequence). For the CDR3, the DNA is TGTGCCAGCAGCTTGGCTCAGGGGGCCGGGGAGCTGTTTTTT. It encodes CASSLAQGAGELFF.

The chain uses TRBV29-1 and TRBJ2-1; D might be TRBD1 (5 bases). Germline V gene data show CDR1 as SQVTM and CDR2 as ANQGSEA. The V gene lost 5 bases and the J gene lost 9 bases, with 26 bases spanning the gap. The CDR3 is 16 residues long. The CDR3 is CSVSGFTGLTSSEQFF. CDR3 coding DNA: TGCAGCGTTAGTGGTTTCACAGGTCTTACTTCAAGTGAGCAGTTCTTC.

This clone was seen a single time. The chain uses TRBV19 and TRBJ2-2; D call uncertain. The germline gives CDR1 LNHDA, CDR2 SQIVND (reference sequence). V dropped 6 bases and J dropped 7 bases, with 12 bases sitting between them. The CDR3 loop spans 13 amino acids. The CDR3, as DNA: TGTGCCAGTAGCCCCGGACCGGACGGGGAGCTGTTTTTT. Amino acids: CASSPGPDGELFF.

This clone was seen only once. V and J are TRBV7-9 and TRBJ2-7, with a tentative D call TRBD2 (6 bases). The germline V gene has CDR1 SEHNR and CDR2 FQNEAQ (reference sequence). The CDR3 extends over 14 amino acids. V was shortened by 8 bases and J by 3 bases, with 17 bases between the two germline ends. The CDR3 loop is CASGDSGGFYEQYF. The CDR3 DNA sequence: TGTGCCAGCGGGGATAGCGGCGGATTCTACGAGCAGTACTTC.

The genes are TRBV6-1 and TRBJ2-7; 8 bases fit TRBD2. There are 14 residues in the CDR3. Trimming took 6 bases from V and 7 from J; bases not matched to a gene: 11. The germline V gene encodes CDR1 MNHNS and CDR2 SASEGT. CDR3 nucleotides: TGTGCCAGCAGAGAACTAGCGGCTCCTAAAGAGCAGTACTTC. Protein: CASRELAAPKEQYF.

This clone has just one count. The chain combines TRBV6-1 with TRBJ1-5; no clear D. Trimming removed 3 bases at V and 4 bases at J, with 10 bases between. The germline V gene has CDR1 MNHNS and CDR2 SASEGT. The CDR3 contains 14 residues. The CDR3 sequence: CASSELAENQPQHF. CDR3 DNA sequence: TGTGCCAGCAGTGAGCTAGCCGAAAATCAGCCCCAGCATTTT.

This clone was found once. V gene TRBV18 combines with J gene TRBJ1-4; no firm D call. Trimming stripped 3 bases from V and 0 bases from J, with 5 bases between. The CDR3 has 14 amino acids. Germline V gene data show CDR1 as KGHSH and CDR2 as LQKENI. The DNA for the CDR3 is TGTGCCAGCTCACCCGGTTCAACTAATGAAAAACTGTTTTTT. Translated: CASSPGSTNEKLFF.

The rearrangement links TRBV4-1 to TRBJ2-2, with 7 nucleotides matching TRBD1. CDR1 MGHRA and CDR2 YSYEKL come from the germline V gene. The CDR3 is 14 residues long. With V trimmed by 4 bases and J by 8 bases, 7 bases remained unmatched. This CDR3 reads CASSPHRQGGELFF. Written as DNA, the CDR3 is TGCGCCAGCAGCCCCCACCGACAGGGTGGGGAGCTGTTTTTT.

This clone was recorded once. This chain uses TRBV18 with TRBJ2-7, with TRBD2 as a possible D gene (5 bases). Germline CDR1 is KGHSH and CDR2 is LQKENI. This CDR3 region has 14 residues. Trimming pared 3 bases from V and 7 bases from J, leaving 16 bases between. In DNA form, the CDR3 reads TGTGCCAGCTCACCCCCAGCGGCGGTGGGGGAGCAGTACTTC. This translates into CASSPPAAVGEQYF.

The chain recombines TRBV4-1 with TRBJ1-4; tentative D call: TRBD1 (5 bases). V shed 4 bases and J shed 6 bases, with 18 bases lying between them. Germline values: CDR1 MGHRA, CDR2 YSYEKL. The length of the CDR3 is 16 residues. CDR3 residues: CASSLTPRTPDEKLFF. The CDR3 DNA is TGCGCCAGCAGCCTAACCCCCCGGACACCCGATGAAAAACTGTTTTTT.

This clone was picked up a small number of times. This chain joins TRBV11-1 and TRBJ1-1, with D unclear. V was clipped by 5 bases and J by 1 base, with 8 bases between them. CDR1 SGHAT and CDR2 FQDESV come from the germline V gene (reference sequence). The CDR3 contains 13 residues. CDR3 sequence: CASSLGPNTEAFF. In DNA form, the CDR3 reads TGTGCCAGCAGCCTGGGCCCGAACACTGAAGCTTTCTTT.

The V call is TRBV10-2, the J call TRBJ2-2, with unresolved D. CDR1 and CDR2 from the germline V gene are WSHSY and SAAADI. The CDR3 contains 15 residues. V lost 3 bases to trimming and J lost 1 base, with 9 bases between them. CDR3 amino acids: CASSDMGRNTGELFF. The CDR3 nucleotides read TGCGCCAGCAGTGATATGGGCAGGAACACCGGGGAGCTGTTTTTT.

In this sample, this clone turned up a few times. The chain links TRBV11-2 to TRBJ2-1, with D maybe TRBD2 (6 bases). Trimming removed 1 base from V and 9 bases from J, with 13 bases in between. Germline values: CDR1 SGHAT, CDR2 FQNNGV. The CDR3 runs 14 residues. The CDR3 protein is CASSLGIGLREQFF. CDR3 in DNA: TGTGCCAGCAGCTTAGGGATCGGACTACGTGAGCAGTTCTTC.

The chain has TRBV30 and TRBJ1-1; 7 bases line up with TRBD1. This CDR3 comprises 13 residues. Germline CDR1 reads GTSNPN; CDR2 reads SVGIG (reference sequence). The ends lost 6 bases at V and 2 bases at J; junction bases unmatched: 6. CDR3 protein: CACQGQVNTEAFF. The DNA for the CDR3 is TGTGCCTGCCAAGGACAGGTCAACACTGAAGCTTTCTTT.

The chain links TRBV4-1 to TRBJ2-1, with 7 bases fitting TRBD2. The junction had 14 bases not matched to a gene; V was cut back by 0 bases and J by 3 bases. This CDR3 has 19 residues. Germline V gene lookup returns CDR1 MGHRA and CDR2 YSYEKL. The CDR3 reads CASSQDLTVLRELYNEQFF. The CDR3 DNA reads as TGCGCCAGCAGCCAAGATTTGACCGTTTTGCGGGAGCTCTACAATGAGCAGTTCTTC.

The chain recombines TRBV7-8 with TRBJ2-7; 12 nucleotides line up with TRBD2. Losses at the gene ends were 4 bases for V and 5 bases for J; bases not matched to a gene: 12. The germline V gene encodes CDR1 SGHVS and CDR2 FQNEAQ. The CDR3 runs 17 residues. The CDR3 nucleotides read TGTGCCAGCAGCTACCGGACTAGCGGGACCCCTGGGAACGAGCAGTACTTC. Protein: CASSYRTSGTPGNEQYF.